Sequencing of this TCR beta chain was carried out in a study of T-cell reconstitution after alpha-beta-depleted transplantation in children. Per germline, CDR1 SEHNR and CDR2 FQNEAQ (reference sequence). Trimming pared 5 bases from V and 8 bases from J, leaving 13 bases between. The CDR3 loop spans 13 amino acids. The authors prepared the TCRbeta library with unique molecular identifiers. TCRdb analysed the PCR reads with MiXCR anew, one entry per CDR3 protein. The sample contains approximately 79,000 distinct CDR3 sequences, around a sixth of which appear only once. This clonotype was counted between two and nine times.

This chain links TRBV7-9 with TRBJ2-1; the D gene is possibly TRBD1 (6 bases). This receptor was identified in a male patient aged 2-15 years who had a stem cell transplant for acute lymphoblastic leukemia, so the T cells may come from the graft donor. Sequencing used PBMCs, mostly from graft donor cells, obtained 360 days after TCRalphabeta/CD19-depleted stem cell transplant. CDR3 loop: CASSDRQEYEQFF. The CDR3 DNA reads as TGTGCCAGCAGCGACAGACAGGAATATGAGCAGTTCTTC.